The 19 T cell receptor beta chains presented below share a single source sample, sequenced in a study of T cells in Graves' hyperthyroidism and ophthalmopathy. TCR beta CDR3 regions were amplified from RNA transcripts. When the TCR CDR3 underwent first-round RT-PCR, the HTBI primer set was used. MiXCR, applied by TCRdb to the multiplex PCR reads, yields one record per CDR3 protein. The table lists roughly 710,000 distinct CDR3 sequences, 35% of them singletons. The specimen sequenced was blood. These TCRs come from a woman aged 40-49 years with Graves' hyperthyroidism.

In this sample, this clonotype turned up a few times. CDR3 DNA: TGTGCCACCAGTGACCCTCTTTCCGGGTCCTACGAGCAGTACTTC. Translated, it gives CATSDPLSGSYEQYF. This chain uses TRBV24-1 with TRBJ2-7; D is ambiguous. Germline CDR1 and CDR2: KGHDR and SFDVKD. The CDR3 totals 15 residues. The V end was cut by 4 bases, the J end by 1 base, with 13 bases between.

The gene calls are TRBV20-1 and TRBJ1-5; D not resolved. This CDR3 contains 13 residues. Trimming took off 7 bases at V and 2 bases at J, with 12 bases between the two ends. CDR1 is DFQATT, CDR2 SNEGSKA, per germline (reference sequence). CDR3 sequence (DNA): TGCAGTGTGTTAGGGCCGGGCAATCAGCCCCAGCATTTT. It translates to CSVLGPGNQPQHF.

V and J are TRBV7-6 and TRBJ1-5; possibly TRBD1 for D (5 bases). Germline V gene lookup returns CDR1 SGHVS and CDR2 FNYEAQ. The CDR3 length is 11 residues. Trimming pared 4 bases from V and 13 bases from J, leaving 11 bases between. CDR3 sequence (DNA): TGTGCCAGCAGCTCACCCCGGGGGCAGCATTTT. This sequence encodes CASSSPRGQHF.

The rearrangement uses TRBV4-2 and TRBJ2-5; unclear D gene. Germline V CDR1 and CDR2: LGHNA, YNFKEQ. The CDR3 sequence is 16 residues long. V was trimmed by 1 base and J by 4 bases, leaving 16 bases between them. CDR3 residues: CASSQGKTLRPETQYF. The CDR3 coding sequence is TGTGCCAGCAGCCAAGGGAAGACCCTACGGCCAGAGACCCAGTACTTC.

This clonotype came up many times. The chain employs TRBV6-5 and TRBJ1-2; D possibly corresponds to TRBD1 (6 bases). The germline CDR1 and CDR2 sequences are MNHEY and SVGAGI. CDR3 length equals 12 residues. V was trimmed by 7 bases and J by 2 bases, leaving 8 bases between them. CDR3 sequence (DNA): TGTGCCAGCACCCAGGGGAACTATGGCTACACCTTC. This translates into CASTQGNYGYTF.

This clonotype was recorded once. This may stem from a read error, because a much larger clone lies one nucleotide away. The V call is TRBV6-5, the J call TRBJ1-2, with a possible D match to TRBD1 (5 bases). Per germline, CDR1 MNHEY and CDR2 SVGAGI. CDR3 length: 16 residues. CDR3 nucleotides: TGTGCCATCAGTTACTCGGCCAGGGTAAAGATATATGGCTACACCTTC. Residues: CAISYSARVKIYGYTF.

The CDR3 bases are TGTGCCAGTAGTATAGAAGGTGATTCCTCCTACGAGCAGTACTTC. It specifies CASSIEGDSSYEQYF. V gene TRBV19 combines with J gene TRBJ2-7; D gene unclear. Germline lookup yields CDR1 LNHDA and CDR2 SQIVND (reference sequence). The CDR3 totals 15 residues. Trimming took off 0 bases at V and 0 bases at J, with 9 bases between the two ends.

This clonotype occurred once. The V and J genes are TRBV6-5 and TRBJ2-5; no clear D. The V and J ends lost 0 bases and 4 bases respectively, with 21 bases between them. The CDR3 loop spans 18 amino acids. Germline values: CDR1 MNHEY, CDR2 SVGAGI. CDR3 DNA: TGTGCCAGCAGTTACTCGAACCGGCCGGCCCCTAGTCCAGAGACCCAGTACTTC. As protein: CASSYSNRPAPSPETQYF.

The CDR3 reads CASSEVFYGELFF. The CDR3 region has the DNA TGTGCCAGCAGTGAAGTCTTTTATGGGGAGCTGTTTTTT. V is TRBV6-5 and J is TRBJ2-2; D uncertain. Trimming stripped 5 bases from V and 8 bases from J, with 12 bases between. Germline assignment: CDR1 MNHEY and CDR2 SVGAGI. The CDR3 is made up of 13 amino acids.

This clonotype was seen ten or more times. The DNA for the CDR3 is TGTGCCAGCAGCAGGGAGGAGTCACAGCATTTT. This codes for CASSREESQHF. The chain uses TRBV5-8 and TRBJ1-5, with D unclear. The germline gives CDR1 SGHTS, CDR2 YDEGEE. The CDR3 length is 11 residues. Trimming stripped 4 bases from V and 13 bases from J, with 12 bases between.

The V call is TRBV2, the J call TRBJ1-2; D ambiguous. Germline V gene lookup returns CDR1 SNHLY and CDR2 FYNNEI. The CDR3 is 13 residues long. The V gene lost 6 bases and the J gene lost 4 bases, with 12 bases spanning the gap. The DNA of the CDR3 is TGTGCCAGCAGACCGCGGGTAGGCTATGGCTACACCTTC. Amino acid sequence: CASRPRVGYGYTF.

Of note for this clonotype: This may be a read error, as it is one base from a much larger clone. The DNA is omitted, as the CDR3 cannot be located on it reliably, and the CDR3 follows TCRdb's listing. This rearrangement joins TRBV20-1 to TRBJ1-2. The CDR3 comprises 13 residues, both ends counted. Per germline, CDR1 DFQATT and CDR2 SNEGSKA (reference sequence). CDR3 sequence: CSVVDGTNYGCTF.

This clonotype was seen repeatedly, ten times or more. The CDR3 loop reads CASRIGFAEAFF. CDR3 nucleotides: TGTGCCAGCAGAATAGGGTTCGCTGAAGCTTTCTTT. The V gene is TRBV12-3 or TRBV12-4, the J gene TRBJ1-1; D ambiguous. Deletions cut 6 bases from V and 6 bases from J, with 11 bases between. The length of the CDR3 is 12 residues.

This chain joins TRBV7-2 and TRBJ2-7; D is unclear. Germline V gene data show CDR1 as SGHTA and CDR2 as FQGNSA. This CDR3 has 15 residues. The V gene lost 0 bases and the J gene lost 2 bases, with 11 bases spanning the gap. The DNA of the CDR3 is TGTGCCAGCAGCTTAGCCGGGCCGCCCACCTACGAGCAGTACTTC. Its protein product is CASSLAGPPTYEQYF.

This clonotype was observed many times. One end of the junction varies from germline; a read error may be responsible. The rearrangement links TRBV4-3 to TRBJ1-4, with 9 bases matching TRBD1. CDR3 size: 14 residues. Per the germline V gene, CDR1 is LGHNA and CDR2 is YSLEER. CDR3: CASSQTGGGEKLFF. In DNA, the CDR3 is TGTGCCAGCAGCCAGACAGGGGGTGGGGAAAAACTGTTTTTT.

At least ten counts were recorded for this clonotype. The CDR3 region has the DNA TGCGCCAGCAGTCGGACGGAGAACACTGAAGCTTTCTTT. It yields the protein CASSRTENTEAFF. This chain connects TRBV10-2 to TRBJ1-1; the D is unclear. The CDR3 totals 13 residues. Germline CDR1 WSHSY, CDR2 SAAADI. Trimming left V 5 bases short and J 1 base short, with 8 bases between.

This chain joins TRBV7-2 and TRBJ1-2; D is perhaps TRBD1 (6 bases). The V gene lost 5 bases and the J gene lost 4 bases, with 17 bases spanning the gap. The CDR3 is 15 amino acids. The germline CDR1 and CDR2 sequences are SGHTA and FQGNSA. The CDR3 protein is CASSLQPDSAYGYTF. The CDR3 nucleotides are TGTGCCAGCAGCCTACAACCGGACAGTGCCTATGGCTACACCTTC.

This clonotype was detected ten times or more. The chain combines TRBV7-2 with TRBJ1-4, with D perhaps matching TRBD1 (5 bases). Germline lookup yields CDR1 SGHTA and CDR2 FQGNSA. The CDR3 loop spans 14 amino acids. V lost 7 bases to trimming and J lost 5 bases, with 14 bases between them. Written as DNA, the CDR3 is TGTGCCAGCACCGCTCGAGCAGGGAATGAAAAACTGTTTTTT. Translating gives CASTARAGNEKLFF.

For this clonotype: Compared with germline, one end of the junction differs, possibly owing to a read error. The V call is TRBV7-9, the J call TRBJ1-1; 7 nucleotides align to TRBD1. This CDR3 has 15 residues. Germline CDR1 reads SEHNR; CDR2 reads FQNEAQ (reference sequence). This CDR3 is CASSFQGVPNTETFF. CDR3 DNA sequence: TGTGCCAGCAGCTTCCAGGGGGTACCGAACACTGAAACTTTCTTT. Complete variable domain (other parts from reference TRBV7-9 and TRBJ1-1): DTGVSQNPRHKITKRGQNVTFRCDPISEHNRLYWYRQTLGQGPEFLTYFQNEAQLEKSRLLSDRFSAERPKGSFSTLEIQRTEQGDSAMYLCASSFQGVPNTETFFGQGTRLTVV.